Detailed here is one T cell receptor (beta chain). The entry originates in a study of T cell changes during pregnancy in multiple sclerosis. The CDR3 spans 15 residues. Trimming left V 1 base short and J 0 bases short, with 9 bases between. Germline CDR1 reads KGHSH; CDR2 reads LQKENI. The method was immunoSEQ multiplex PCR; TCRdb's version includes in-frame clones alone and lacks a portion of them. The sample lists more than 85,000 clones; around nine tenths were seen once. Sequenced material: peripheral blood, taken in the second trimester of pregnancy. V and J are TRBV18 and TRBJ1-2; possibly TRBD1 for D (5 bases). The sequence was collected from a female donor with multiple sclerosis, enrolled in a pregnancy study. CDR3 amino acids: CASSPRGTPNYGYTF. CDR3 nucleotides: TGTGCCAGCTCACCACGGGGCACTCCTAACTATGGCTACACCTTC.